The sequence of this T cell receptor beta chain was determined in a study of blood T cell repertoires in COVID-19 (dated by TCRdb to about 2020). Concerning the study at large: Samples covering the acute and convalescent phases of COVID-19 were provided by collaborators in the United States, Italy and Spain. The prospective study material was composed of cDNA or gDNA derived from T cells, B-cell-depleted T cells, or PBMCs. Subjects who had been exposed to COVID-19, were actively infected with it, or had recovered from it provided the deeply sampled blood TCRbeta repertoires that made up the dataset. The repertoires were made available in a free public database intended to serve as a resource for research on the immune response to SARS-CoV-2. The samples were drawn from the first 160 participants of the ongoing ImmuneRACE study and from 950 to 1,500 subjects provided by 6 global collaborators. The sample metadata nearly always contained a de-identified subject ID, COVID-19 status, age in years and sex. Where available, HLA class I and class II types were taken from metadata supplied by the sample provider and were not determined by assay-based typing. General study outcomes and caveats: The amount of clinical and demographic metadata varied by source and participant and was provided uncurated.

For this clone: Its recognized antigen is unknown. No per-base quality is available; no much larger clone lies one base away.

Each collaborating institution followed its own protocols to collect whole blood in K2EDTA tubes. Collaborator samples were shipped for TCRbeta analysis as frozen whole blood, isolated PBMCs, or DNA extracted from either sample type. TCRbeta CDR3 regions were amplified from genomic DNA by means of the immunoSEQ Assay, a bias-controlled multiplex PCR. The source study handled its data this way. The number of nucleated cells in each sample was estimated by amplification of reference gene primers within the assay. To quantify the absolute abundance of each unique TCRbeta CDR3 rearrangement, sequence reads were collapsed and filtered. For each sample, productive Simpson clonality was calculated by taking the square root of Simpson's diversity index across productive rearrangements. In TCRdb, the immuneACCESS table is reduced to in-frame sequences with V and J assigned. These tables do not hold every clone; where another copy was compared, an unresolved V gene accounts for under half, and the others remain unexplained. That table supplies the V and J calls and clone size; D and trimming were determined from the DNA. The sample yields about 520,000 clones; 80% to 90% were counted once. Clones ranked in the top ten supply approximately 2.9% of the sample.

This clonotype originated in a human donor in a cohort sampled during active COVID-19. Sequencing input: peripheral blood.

The bases are TGTGCCAGCAGGGGACAGGGTAGCTCCTACGAGCAGTACTTC. The translation is CASRGQGSSYEQYF. The chain employs TRBV6-6 and TRBJ2-7, with 9 bases aligning to TRBD1. The CDR3 spans 14 residues, from the cysteine through the phenylalanine. Of the read, only the CDR3 DNA is kept; its 42 bases are in frame from base 1. Trimming removed 6 bases from V and 0 bases from J; the gene matches leave 3 bases unexplained. Via the germline V gene (reference sequence), CDR1 is MNHNY and CDR2 SVGAGI.